Listed below are T cell receptor beta chains from one sample, sequenced in a study of blood T cell repertoires in COVID-19. The table came from immunoSEQ multiplex PCR; TCRdb's copy has only in-frame clones and leaves some out. The sample contains 200,000 to 250,000 clones, 80% to 90% of which appear only once. Sequenced sample: PBMCs or T cells enriched from blood (not recorded which). All receptors come from a woman aged 40 to 49 with acute COVID-19. Each CDR3 is given with its conserved first and last residue. The order of the fields is D gene, V gene, CDR3 length, clone size, J gene, CDR3 DNA, CDR3 protein. The D gene is left open where the match is weak. The size of a clone is reported for some rows only, either as once, few or many, or as a class for expanded clones.

-	TRBV18	14	-	TRBJ1-1	TGTGCCAGCTCACCGACACAGGCGAACACTGAAGCTTTCTTT	CASSPTQANTEAFF
TRBD1	TRBV28	16	-	TRBJ1-6	TGTGCCAGCAGTTCGCCCCTCCGGACAGGGAATTCACCCCTCCACTTT	CASSSPLRTGNSPLHF
-	TRBV11-2	16	once	TRBJ1-1	TGTGCCAGCAGCTTAGAAACGGCGGGGATAGGCACTGAAGCTTTCTTT	CASSLETAGIGTEAFF
TRBD1	TRBV6-4	22	-	TRBJ1-4	TGTGCCAGCAGTGACTCCAACTTGGACAGGGAATCCCCCCTCTCAACTAATGAAAAACTGTTTTTT	CASSDSNLDRESPLSTNEKLFF
TRBD1	TRBV18	19	-	TRBJ1-1	TGTGCCAGCTCACCGCCCGCCGGGACAGGGGTGGGGATGAACACTGAAGCTTTCTTT	CASSPPAGTGVGMNTEAFF
-	TRBV27	13	-	TRBJ1-6	TGTGCCAGCAGTTTAGCCGCGGAATCACCCCTCCACTTT	CASSLAAESPLHF
TRBD1	TRBV19	15	-	TRBJ1-5	TGTGCCAGCCGTACTATAGGACAGGAGAATCAGCCCCAGCATTTT	CASRTIGQENQPQHF
-	TRBV3-1/TRBV3-2	16	-	TRBJ2-7	TGTGCCAGCAGCCCGTTGGCCAGAGGAGGTTCCTACGAGCAGTACTTC	CASSPLARGGSYEQYF
TRBD2	TRBV19	14	few	TRBJ2-7	TGTGCCAGTAGTTTATTGGGACTAGCGGCCGAGCAGTACTTC	CASSLLGLAAEQYF
-	TRBV30	18	-	TRBJ2-4	TGTGCCTGGAGTGTACAAAGCGGATCCGCACTAGCCAAAAACATTCAGTACTTC	CAWSVQSGSALAKNIQYF
TRBD2	TRBV7-9	15	-	TRBJ2-1	TGTGCCAGCAGCCCCAGGGGTAGCGGGAGAAATGAGCAGTTCTTC	CASSPRGSGRNEQFF
-	TRBV29-1	14	once	TRBJ1-2	TGCAGCATTCGGATGGGTACAGGGAACTATGGCTACACCTTC	CSIRMGTGNYGYTF
TRBD1	TRBV7-2	19	-	TRBJ2-7	TGTGCCAGCAGCCCCTACTTGACTCGGACAGGGGGGATTCCCTACGAGCAGTACTTC	CASSPYLTRTGGIPYEQYF
TRBD2	TRBV5-4	15	-	TRBJ2-1	TGTGCCAGCAGCCGCGGGCCTAGCGGGCGGAATGAGCAGTTCTTC	CASSRGPSGRNEQFF
-	TRBV2	11	-	TRBJ1-2	TGTGCCAGCAGTTGGGGCTCCGGCTACACCTTC	CASSWGSGYTF
-	TRBV5-4	14	-	TRBJ2-2	TGTGCCAGCAGCCGCCCGGGGGTCACCGGGGAGCTGTTTTTT	CASSRPGVTGELFF
TRBD1	TRBV2	13	-	TRBJ1-1	TGTGCCAGCAGTATGACAGGGGACACTGAAGCTTTCTTT	CASSMTGDTEAFF
-	TRBV19	14	-	TRBJ2-2	TGTGCCAGTAGTAATCGACAAGACACCGGGGAGCTGTTTTTT	CASSNRQDTGELFF
TRBD2	TRBV24-1	15	-	TRBJ2-3	TGTGCCACCAGTGATACTAGCGGGAGAACAGATACGCAGTATTTT	CATSDTSGRTDTQYF
TRBD2	TRBV19	15	-	TRBJ2-3	TGTGCCAGCACTCCTAACGGGGGGGGCACAGATACGCAGTATTTT	CASTPNGGGTDTQYF
TRBD1	TRBV19	11	-	TRBJ1-3	TGTGCCAGTAGTAGCGGGACAGCTCTTGGGTTT	CASSSGTALGF
TRBD2	TRBV7-3	15	-	TRBJ2-3	TGTGCCAGCAGCCTACTAGCGGCTAGCACAGATACGCAGTATTTT	CASSLLAASTDTQYF
-	TRBV28	12	-	TRBJ2-7	TGTGCCAGCAGGAGGACTGGCTACGAGCAGTACTTC	CASRRTGYEQYF
-	TRBV4-2	14	-	TRBJ2-1	TGTGCCAGCAGCCAAGATACCCGGGGCAATGAGCAGTTCTTC	CASSQDTRGNEQFF
-	TRBV11-3	17	once	TRBJ2-1	TGTGCCAGCAGCTTAGTCTGGCAGTGGGAGCTATACAATGAGCAGTTCTTC	CASSLVWQWELYNEQFF
-	TRBV7-9	13	-	TRBJ1-1	TGTGCCAGCAGCCATCCAGGGCACACTGAAGCTTTCTTT	CASSHPGHTEAFF
TRBD2	TRBV11-2	15	-	TRBJ2-7	TGTGCCAGCAGCCCTATAGCGGGAACATCCTACGAGCAGTACTTC	CASSPIAGTSYEQYF
TRBD2	TRBV19	14	-	TRBJ2-7	TGTGCCAGTAGTATCACTAGCGGGGTGTACGAGCAGTACTTC	CASSITSGVYEQYF
TRBD1	TRBV6-5	13	-	TRBJ1-1	TGTGCCAGCACGCCGCCAGGGGGCACTGAAGCTTTCTTT	CASTPPGGTEAFF
TRBD1	TRBV27	15	-	TRBJ1-1	TGTGCCAGCGGACGAATACAGGGGGCAGGAACTGAAGCTTTCTTT	CASGRIQGAGTEAFF
-	TRBV5-6	15	-	TRBJ2-4	TGTGCCAGCAGCCTCCCCGAGGGAGCCAAAAACATTCAGTACTTC	CASSLPEGAKNIQYF
TRBD1	TRBV4-1	16	-	TRBJ1-5	TGCGCCAGCAGCCCGGGACAGATAATTAGCAATCAGCCCCAGCATTTT	CASSPGQIISNQPQHF
-	TRBV5-6	13	-	TRBJ2-7	TGTGCCAGCAGCTTAACTCCAGGGGAGAACCGGTACTTC	CASSLTPGENRYF
TRBD1	TRBV27	14	-	TRBJ1-1	TGTGCCACCAGGGGGCGAAAGGTCGGCACTGAAGCTTTCTTT	CATRGRKVGTEAFF
-	TRBV25-1	13	once	TRBJ1-2	TGTGCCAGCAGTGATTTCCGTATCTATGGCTACACCTTC	CASSDFRIYGYTF
TRBD1	TRBV28	15	once	TRBJ2-4	TGTGCCAGCAGGTCCCAGGGGGTGGGCAAAAACATTCAGTACTTC	CASRSQGVGKNIQYF
TRBD1	TRBV5-5	17	-	TRBJ2-7	TGTGCCAGCAGCTTCCGGTCCTGGGACAGGGCCACCTACGAGCAGTACTTC	CASSFRSWDRATYEQYF
TRBD2	TRBV4-1	16	few	TRBJ2-7	TGCGCCAGCAGCCAAGCTAGCGGGAGGGTCTCCTACGAGCAGTACTTC	CASSQASGRVSYEQYF
TRBD1	TRBV3-1/TRBV3-2	15	-	TRBJ1-5	TGTGCCAGCAGCTTCGGGACAGCGGAACGTCAGCCCCAGCATTTT	CASSFGTAERQPQHF
TRBD1	TRBV27	16	-	TRBJ1-6	TGTGCCAGCAGTTTACGCCAGGGGGCGCGTAATTCACCCCTCCACTTT	CASSLRQGARNSPLHF
TRBD2	TRBV7-9	16	-	TRBJ2-7	TGTGCCAGCAGCCGTCGGACTAGCGGGAAATCCTACGAGCAGTACTTC	CASSRRTSGKSYEQYF
-	TRBV4-2	14	-	TRBJ2-1	TGTGCCAGCAGCCAATCGATCGAGCACAATGAGCAGTTCTTC	CASSQSIEHNEQFF
-	TRBV7-2	16	once	TRBJ2-6	TGTGCCAGCAGCTCTACAGGTTTCTCTGGGGCCAACGTCCTGACTTTC	CASSSTGFSGANVLTF
-	TRBV19	13	-	TRBJ1-1	TGTGCCAGTACCCCTCCCCTCGGGGCTGAAGCTTTCTTT	CASTPPLGAEAFF